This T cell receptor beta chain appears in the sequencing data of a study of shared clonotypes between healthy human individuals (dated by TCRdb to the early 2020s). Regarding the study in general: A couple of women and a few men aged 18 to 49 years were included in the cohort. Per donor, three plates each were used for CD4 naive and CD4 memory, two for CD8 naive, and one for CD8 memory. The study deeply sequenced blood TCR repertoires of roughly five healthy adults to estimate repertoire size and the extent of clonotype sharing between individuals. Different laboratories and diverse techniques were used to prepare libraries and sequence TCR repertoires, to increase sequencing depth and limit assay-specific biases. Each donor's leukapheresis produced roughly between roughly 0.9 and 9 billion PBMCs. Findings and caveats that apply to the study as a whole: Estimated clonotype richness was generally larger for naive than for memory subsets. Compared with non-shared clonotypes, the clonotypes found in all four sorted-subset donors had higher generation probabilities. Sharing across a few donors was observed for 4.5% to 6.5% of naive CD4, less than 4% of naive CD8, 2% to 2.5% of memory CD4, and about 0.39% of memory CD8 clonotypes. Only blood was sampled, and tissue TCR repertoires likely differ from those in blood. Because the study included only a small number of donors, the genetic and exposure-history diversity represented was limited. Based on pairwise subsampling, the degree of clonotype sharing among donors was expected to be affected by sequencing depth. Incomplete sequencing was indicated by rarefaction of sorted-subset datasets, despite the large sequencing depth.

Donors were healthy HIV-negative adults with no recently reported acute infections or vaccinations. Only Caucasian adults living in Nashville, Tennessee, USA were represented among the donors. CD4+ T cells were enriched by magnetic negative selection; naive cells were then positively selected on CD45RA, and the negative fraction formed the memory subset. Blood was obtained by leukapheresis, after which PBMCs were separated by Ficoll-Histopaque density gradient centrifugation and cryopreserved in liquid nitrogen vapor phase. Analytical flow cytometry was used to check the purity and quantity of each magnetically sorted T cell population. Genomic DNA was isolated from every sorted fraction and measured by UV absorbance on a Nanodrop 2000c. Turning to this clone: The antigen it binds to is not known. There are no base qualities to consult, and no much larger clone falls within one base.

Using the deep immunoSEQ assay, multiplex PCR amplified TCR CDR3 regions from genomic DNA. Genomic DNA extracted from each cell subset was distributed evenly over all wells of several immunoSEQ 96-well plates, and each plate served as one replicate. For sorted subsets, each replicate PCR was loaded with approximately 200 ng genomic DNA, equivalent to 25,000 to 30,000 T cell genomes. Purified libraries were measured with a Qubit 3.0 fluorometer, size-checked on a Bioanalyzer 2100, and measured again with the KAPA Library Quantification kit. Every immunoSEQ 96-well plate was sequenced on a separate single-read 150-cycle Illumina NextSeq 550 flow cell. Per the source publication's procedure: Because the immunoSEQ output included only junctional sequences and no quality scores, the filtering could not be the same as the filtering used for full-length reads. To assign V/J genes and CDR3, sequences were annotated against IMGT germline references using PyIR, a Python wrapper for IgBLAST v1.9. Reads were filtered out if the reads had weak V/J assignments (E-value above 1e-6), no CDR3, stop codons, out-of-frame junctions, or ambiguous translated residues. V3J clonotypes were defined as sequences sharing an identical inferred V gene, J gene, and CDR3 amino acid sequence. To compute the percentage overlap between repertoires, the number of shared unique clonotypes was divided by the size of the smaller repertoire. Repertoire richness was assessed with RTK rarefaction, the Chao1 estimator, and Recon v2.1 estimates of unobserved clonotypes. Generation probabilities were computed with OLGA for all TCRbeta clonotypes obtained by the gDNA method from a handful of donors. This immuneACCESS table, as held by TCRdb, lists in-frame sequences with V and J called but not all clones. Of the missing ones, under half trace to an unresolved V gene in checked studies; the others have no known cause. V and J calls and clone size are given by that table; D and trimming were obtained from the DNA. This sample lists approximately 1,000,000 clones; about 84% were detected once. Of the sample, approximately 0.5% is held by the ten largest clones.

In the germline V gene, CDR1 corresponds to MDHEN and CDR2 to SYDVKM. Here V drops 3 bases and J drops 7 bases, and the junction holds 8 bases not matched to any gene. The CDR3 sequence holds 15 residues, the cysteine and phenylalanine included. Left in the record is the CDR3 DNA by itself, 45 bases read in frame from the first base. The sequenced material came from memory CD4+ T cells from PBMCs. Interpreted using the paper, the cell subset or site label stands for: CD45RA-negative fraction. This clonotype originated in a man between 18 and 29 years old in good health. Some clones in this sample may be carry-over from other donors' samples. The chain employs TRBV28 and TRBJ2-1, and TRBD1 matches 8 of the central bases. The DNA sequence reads TGTGCCAGCAGTTTGGCTGGACAGGGTGATAATGAGCAGTTCTTC. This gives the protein CASSLAGQGDNEQFF.